The 20 T cell receptor beta chains in this list originate from one sample, sequenced in a study of blood T cell repertoires in COVID-19. Here immunoSEQ multiplex PCR was the method, and the copy in TCRdb shows in-frame clones only, minus some. The repertoire has about 530,000 clones, about 89% of them found once; the top ten carry less than 9.5%. Sequencing used peripheral blood. These receptors were collected from a woman between 50 and 59 years old with COVID-19, enrolled during active disease.

V usage is TRBV15 and J usage is TRBJ2-1; D might be TRBD1 (5 bases). Per germline, CDR1 LNHNV and CDR2 YYDKDF (reference sequence). This CDR3 is 15 amino acids long. V lost 0 bases to trimming and J lost 10 bases, with 16 bases between them. The CDR3 DNA follows: TGTGCCACCAGCAGAGATCTCGCCAGGGTCAGCGAGCAGTTCTTC. Encoded protein: CATSRDLARVSEQFF.

This clone has just one count. This sequence joins TRBV6-5 and TRBJ2-3; D may be TRBD2 (6 bases). The CDR3 extends over 14 amino acids. Per the germline V gene, CDR1 is MNHEY and CDR2 is SVGAGI. Deletions cut 8 bases from V and 0 bases from J, with 12 bases between. Written as DNA, the CDR3 is TGTGCCAGCCACCACGCGGGGAGCACAGATACGCAGTATTTT. It codes for CASHHAGSTDTQYF.

The CDR3 DNA sequence: TGCGCCAGCAGCTTGGGGTCAGACAGGGTTGGGGCCAACGTCCTGACTTTC. Translation gives CASSLGSDRVGANVLTF. The chain joins TRBV5-1 to TRBJ2-6; 7 bases are a match to TRBD1. V shed 0 bases, J shed 3 bases, and the junction held 6 bases outside the gene matches. The CDR3 extends over 17 amino acids. Germline CDR1 and CDR2: SGHRS and YFSETQ.

The rearrangement joins TRBV28 to TRBJ1-5; a weak D match, TRBD1 (5 bases). Trimming left V 7 bases short and J 1 base short, with 17 bases between. CDR1 is MDHEN, CDR2 SYDVKM, per germline. CDR3 length: 16 residues. CDR3: CASTPHAGESNQPQHF. CDR3 in DNA: TGTGCCAGCACCCCTCACGCGGGGGAGAGCAATCAGCCCCAGCATTTT. Variable domain in full (rest from reference TRBV28 and TRBJ1-5): DVKVTQSSRYLVKRTGEKVFLECVQDMDHENMFWYRQDPGLGLRLIYFSYDVKMKEKGDIPEGYSVSREKKERFSLILESASTNQTSMYLCASTPHAGESNQPQHFGDGTRLSIL.

This clone appeared once. The rearrangement links TRBV9 to TRBJ2-5; D is possibly TRBD2 (5 bases). Germline lookup yields CDR1 SGDLS and CDR2 YYNGEE. CDR3 length: 14 amino acids. The V end was cut by 4 bases, the J end by 5 bases, with 15 bases between. The CDR3 region is CASSFGLLGETQYF. The CDR3 DNA is TGTGCCAGCAGCTTTGGACTCCTCGGGGAGACCCAGTACTTC.

The chain couples TRBV5-8 to TRBJ2-7; 7 nucleotides agree with TRBD1. The CDR3 is made up of 14 amino acids. Looked up from germline, CDR1 is SGHTS and CDR2 is YDEGEE. Unmatched junction bases numbered 6, after V lost 4 bases and J lost 2 bases. The DNA of the CDR3 is TGTGCCAGCAGCGGGGGACAGCCTACCTACGAGCAGTACTTC. It is translated as CASSGGQPTYEQYF.

V gene TRBV11-2 combines with J gene TRBJ1-2, with 10 nucleotides matching TRBD1. The V segment lost 4 bases and the J segment 4 bases; nucleotides outside the gene matches: 12. The CDR3 is made up of 17 amino acids. Germline V gene sequence: CDR1 SGHAT, CDR2 FQNNGV. CDR3 in DNA: TGTGCCAGCAGCTCGCCCATGGACAGGGGGATTTCCTATGGCTACACCTTC. Translated, it gives CASSSPMDRGISYGYTF.

The V gene is TRBV4-2, the J gene TRBJ1-2, with a weak D call TRBD1 (6 bases). V was cut by 1 base and J by 6 bases, with 18 bases left in between. Germline assignment: CDR1 LGHNA and CDR2 YNFKEQ. This CDR3 spans 16 amino acids. Written as DNA, the CDR3 is TGTGCCAGCAGCCAAGGGGGCGGGGGGCAGAGGGATGGCTACACCTTC. Translating gives CASSQGGGGQRDGYTF.

In this sample, this clone turned up once. The V and J genes are TRBV5-5 and TRBJ2-3; 12 positions agree with TRBD2. Germline assignment: CDR1 SGHKS and CDR2 YYEKEE (reference sequence). Trimming took 2 bases from V and 6 from J; bases not matched to a gene: 4. The CDR3 runs 15 residues. DNA for the CDR3: TGTGCCAGCAGCTTTTCTAGCGGGGGGGCGGATACGCAGTATTTT. It codes for CASSFSSGGADTQYF. The entire variable domain, with the rest obtained from reference TRBV5-5 and TRBJ2-3, is as follows: DAGVTQSPTHLIKTRGQQVTLRCSPISGHKSVSWYQQVLGQGPQFIFQYYEKEERGRGNFPDRFSARQFPNYSSELNVNALLLGDSALYLCASSFSSGGADTQYFGPGTRLTVL.

This chain uses TRBV29-1 with TRBJ2-5; 8 nucleotides align to TRBD1. This CDR3 has 13 residues. V lost 7 bases to trimming and J lost 1 base; unmatched junction nucleotides: 5. Per the germline V gene, CDR1 is SQVTM and CDR2 is ANQGSEA. CDR3 coding DNA: TGCAGCGCCCCGCAGGGGGCCCAAGAGACCCAGTACTTC. The encoded protein is CSAPQGAQETQYF. The whole variable domain, remainder taken from reference TRBV29-1 and TRBJ2-5, is SAVISQKPSRDICQRGTSLTIQCQVDSQVTMMFWYRQQPGQSLTLIATANQGSEATYESGFVIDKFPISRPNLTFSTLTVSNMSPEDSSIYLCSAPQGAQETQYFGPGTRLLVL.

The rearrangement links TRBV11-2 to TRBJ2-7; 9 positions agree with TRBD1. CDR1 SGHAT and CDR2 FQNNGV come from the germline V gene. Losses at the gene ends were 3 bases for V and 7 bases for J; bases not matched to a gene: 7. This CDR3 spans 14 amino acids. The CDR3 region has the DNA TGTGCCAGCAGCTTCACCGGGACAGGGTCTGAGCAGTACTTC. Translation: CASSFTGTGSEQYF.

This chain connects TRBV30 to TRBJ2-1; 7 bases line up with TRBD2. V gave up 4 bases and J gave up 0 bases; unmatched junction bases: 9. Germline V lookup: CDR1 GTSNPN, CDR2 SVGIG (reference sequence). The CDR3 has 16 amino acids. The CDR3 sequence: CAWIPTSRGSYNEQFF. CDR3 bases: TGTGCCTGGATCCCGACTAGCCGGGGCTCCTACAATGAGCAGTTCTTC.

This clone occurred once. V usage is TRBV5-1 and J usage is TRBJ2-3, with 7 bases fitting TRBD1. J was trimmed by 6 bases and V by 3 bases; bases with no gene match: 7. This CDR3 comprises 14 residues. Germline V gene data show CDR1 as SGHRS and CDR2 as YFSETQ. The CDR3 bases are TGCGCCAGCAGCTCATTCGACAGGGTCGATACGCAGTATTTT. This codes for CASSSFDRVDTQYF.

V usage is TRBV6-6 and J usage is TRBJ2-1; 7 bases are shared with TRBD2. Unmatched junction bases numbered 9, after V lost 7 bases and J lost 3 bases. Germline CDR1 and CDR2: MNHNY and SVGAGI (reference sequence). This CDR3 has 15 residues. CDR3: CASTLGTGGYNEQFF. The CDR3 DNA is TGTGCCAGCACCCTCGGAACGGGGGGCTACAATGAGCAGTTCTTC.

The chain combines TRBV5-1 with TRBJ2-4; 7 bases are shared with TRBD1. Looked up from germline, CDR1 is SGHRS and CDR2 is YFSETQ. Trimming at V came to 4 bases and at J to 8 bases, leaving 15 bases not matched to a gene. The CDR3 sequence is 16 residues long. The CDR3 region is CASSPNRGPKADIQYF. DNA of the CDR3: TGCGCCAGCAGCCCAAACAGGGGACCAAAGGCGGACATTCAGTACTTC.

This chain links TRBV19 with TRBJ1-1; D not certain. This CDR3 region has 13 residues. Germline V gives CDR1 LNHDA, CDR2 SQIVND (reference sequence). Trimming removed 3 bases from V and 8 bases from J, with 13 bases in between. The CDR3 sequence is CASSMAYSPEAFF. The DNA of the CDR3 is TGTGCCAGTAGTATGGCGTACAGCCCCGAAGCTTTCTTT.

In its sample, this clone was seen once. This chain connects TRBV5-4 to TRBJ2-3; 8 bases are a match to TRBD2. The V gene end was trimmed by 1 base and the J gene end by 0 bases; junction bases not matched to a gene: 7. Germline assignment: CDR1 SGHNT and CDR2 YYREEE (reference sequence). This CDR3 comprises 17 residues. This chain's CDR3 is CASSLIGGVPSTDTQYF. DNA of the CDR3: TGTGCCAGCAGCTTGATCGGGGGGGTCCCAAGCACAGATACGCAGTATTTT.

V is TRBV7-9 and J is TRBJ1-1; weak D call: TRBD1 (5 bases). Germline V CDR1 and CDR2: SEHNR, FQNEAQ (reference sequence). V was shortened by 1 base and J by 0 bases, with 12 bases between the two germline ends. This CDR3 contains 16 residues. The CDR3 protein is CASSLGLWTLNTEAFF. The DNA for the CDR3 is TGTGCCAGCAGCTTAGGTCTTTGGACACTGAACACTGAAGCTTTCTTT.

The gene calls are TRBV2 and TRBJ1-6; 8 bases are shared with TRBD1. This CDR3 spans 14 amino acids. The J segment lost 14 bases and the V segment lost 6 bases, leaving 12 bases of the junction unmatched. The germline CDR1 and CDR2 sequences are SNHLY and FYNNEI. The CDR3 DNA is TGTGCCAGCAGCGGCGAAGGACAGGGAGCAACCCTCCACTTT. It specifies CASSGEGQGATLHF.

The chain links TRBV5-5 to TRBJ1-3, with D hard to call. V was cut by 2 bases and J by 4 bases, with 13 bases left in between. Germline V CDR1 and CDR2: SGHKS, YYEKEE (reference sequence). CDR3 length: 15 residues. The CDR3: CASSLGSTGGNTIYF. DNA for the CDR3: TGTGCCAGCAGCTTAGGCAGTACGGGAGGAAACACCATATATTTT.